This TCR beta chain was recorded in a study of early T cells in non-severe SARS-CoV-2 infection. Study-wide background: Investigators sequenced bulk RNA drawn from unsorted whole blood, and chains remained unpaired.

This CDR3 spans 18 amino acids. Germline values: CDR1 KGHSH, CDR2 LQKENI. Trimming cost V 6 bases and J 3 bases, with 24 bases left between them. Study-wide points: Private and CD4 specificities were missed by VDJdb matching, which favored anti-spike CD8 responses.

Unique molecular identifiers tagged individual cDNA molecules. Via MiXCR, TCRdb re-called the 5' RACE reads, giving one row per CDR3 protein. The sample yields roughly 58,000 distinct CDR3 sequences, approximately 13% seen once. This clonotype was counted ten times or more. Its antigen remains unidentified. Sequencing used whole blood. The TCR sequence derives from an adult who was a healthcare worker with PCR-confirmed SARS-CoV-2 infection or an uninfected control (not recorded which). The chain couples TRBV18 to TRBJ1-3; D unclear. The CDR3 is CASSSAMMMGGIGNTIYF. DNA for the CDR3: TGTGCCAGCTCTTCCGCCATGATGATGGGAGGCATTGGAAACACCATATATTTT.